Presented here are 30 T cell receptor beta chains from one specimen sequenced in a study of T-cell reconstitution after alpha-beta-depleted transplantation in children. Preparing the TCRbeta library involved the use of unique molecular identifiers. Each CDR3 protein gets one entry after TCRdb re-called the PCR reads with MiXCR. The sample consists of 490,000 or so distinct CDR3 sequences, about 10% of them appearing once. Sequencing used PBMCs, obtained before TCRalphabeta/CD19-depleted stem cell transplant. Receptors were obtained from a child between 2 and 9 years old with inherited bone marrow failure, due to receive a stem cell transplant.

J is TRBJ2-1 and V is TRBV20-1, with D maybe TRBD1 (6 bases). From germline, CDR1 is DFQATT and CDR2 SNEGSKA (reference sequence). This CDR3 region has 16 residues. V shed 4 bases and J shed 5 bases, with 21 bases lying between them. As DNA, the CDR3 is TGCAGTGCTATTGACAGGCTAAGGGGTGGGGACAATGAGCAGTTCTTC. The encoded protein is CSAIDRLRGGDNEQFF.

This clonotype was counted at least ten times. The genes are TRBV27 and TRBJ1-2; 8 positions match TRBD1. Germline CDR1 reads MNHEY; CDR2 reads SMNVEV (reference sequence). After removal of 5 bases from V and 6 bases from J, the junction contained 5 bases not matched to a gene. The length of the CDR3 is 13 residues. The CDR3 sequence is CASSRDRMNGYTF. CDR3 nucleotide sequence: TGTGCCAGCAGTCGGGACAGGATGAATGGCTACACCTTC.

Comments on this clonotype: This may come from a read error, since a much larger clone is one base off. This chain connects TRBV20-1 to TRBJ2-4; D may be TRBD1 (5 bases). CDR1 and CDR2 from the germline V gene are DFQATT and SNEGSKA (reference sequence). Trimming took off 3 bases at V and 6 bases at J, with 21 bases between the two ends. CDR3 size: 16 residues. The CDR3 DNA reads as TGCAGTGCTAGGCGGACATTCCTCCTACCGGGAAACATTCAGTACTTC. This translates into CSARRTFLLPGNIQYF.

The chain employs TRBV2 and TRBJ2-3; the D gene is possibly TRBD2 (5 bases). Germline assignment: CDR1 SNHLY and CDR2 FYNNEI. V was clipped by 3 bases and J by 0 bases, with 7 bases between them. The CDR3 consists of 14 residues. The CDR3, as DNA: TGTGCCAGCAGTGACATAGCGAGCACAGATACGCAGTATTTT. The encoded protein is CASSDIASTDTQYF.

This clonotype was detected ten times or more. The chain employs TRBV5-1 and TRBJ2-1, with D possibly being TRBD2 (6 bases). The CDR3 contains 15 residues. Per germline, CDR1 SGHRS and CDR2 YFSETQ. The V end was cut by 2 bases, the J end by 1 base, with 10 bases between. CDR3 bases: TGCGCCAGCAGCTTCCAGGGAGGTTCCTACAATGAGCAGTTCTTC. Its protein product is CASSFQGGSYNEQFF.

There are many counts of this clonotype. At one boundary the junction diverges from the germline segment, which might be a read error. The V call is TRBV5-8, the J call TRBJ2-5, with no clear D. Germline loops: CDR1 SGHTS, CDR2 YDEGEE. The CDR3 consists of 12 residues. The CDR3 DNA reads as TGTGCCAGCAGCTTCACCTCAGAGGCCCAGTACTTC. It encodes CASSFTSEAQYF.

Ten or more counts support this clonotype. The chain recombines TRBV20-1 with TRBJ1-5, with D perhaps matching TRBD1 (5 bases). Between the trimmed V and J ends, which lost 3 bases and 3 bases, there was a span of 9 bases. There are 13 residues in the CDR3. The germline V gene encodes CDR1 DFQATT and CDR2 SNEGSKA (reference sequence). CDR3 sequence (DNA): TGCAGTGCTAGTGGGGCAGTCAATCAGCCCCAGCATTTT. This gives the protein CSASGAVNQPQHF.

This clonotype showed up many times. This chain connects TRBV5-1 to TRBJ2-2; D is unresolved. Trimming removed 2 bases at V and 6 bases at J, with 11 bases between. Germline values: CDR1 SGHRS, CDR2 YFSETQ. CDR3 length: 14 amino acids. CDR3 in DNA: TGCGCCAGCAGCTTAGTCGCGCTGGCCGGGGAGCTGTTTTTT. It specifies CASSLVALAGELFF.

The chain employs TRBV20-1 and TRBJ2-1; unclear D gene. The V gene's germline CDR1 is DFQATT and CDR2 SNEGSKA (reference sequence). The CDR3 contains 13 residues. V gave up 5 bases and J gave up 4 bases, with 12 bases separating them. This CDR3 reads CSASPGFYNEQFF. In DNA, the CDR3 is TGCAGTGCTTCACCGGGCTTTTACAATGAGCAGTTCTTC.

This clonotype was seen at least ten times. This chain connects TRBV4-3 to TRBJ2-7; 7 nucleotides line up with TRBD2. V lost 0 bases to trimming and J lost 2 bases; unmatched junction nucleotides: 4. CDR1 and CDR2 (germline): LGHNA, YSLEER. This CDR3 region has 15 residues. The CDR3 sequence: CASSQEARGAYEQYF. CDR3 nucleotides: TGCGCCAGCAGCCAAGAGGCCCGGGGGGCCTACGAGCAGTACTTC.

This clonotype has more than one count but fewer than ten. V usage is TRBV5-1 and J usage is TRBJ2-2, with D possibly matching TRBD2 (6 bases). Between the trimmed V and J ends, which lost 3 bases and 4 bases, there was a span of 25 bases. CDR1 is SGHRS, CDR2 YFSETQ, per germline. This CDR3 has 19 residues. The CDR3 loop is CASSSGGSSVTWSTGELFF. The CDR3 DNA reads TGCGCCAGCAGCTCGGGTGGTTCTAGCGTTACGTGGAGCACCGGGGAGCTGTTTTTT. Full variable domain (rest looked up from reference TRBV5-1 and TRBJ2-2): KAGVTQTPRYLIKTRGQQVTLSCSPISGHRSVSWYQQTPGQGLQFLFEYFSETQRNKGNFPGRFSGRQFSNSRSEMNVSTLELGDSALYLCASSSGGSSVTWSTGELFFGEGSRLTVL.

Regarding this clonotype: With a much larger clone just one base away, this may be a read error. The chain recombines TRBV27 with TRBJ1-1; no clear D. Between the trimmed V and J ends, which lost 3 bases and 5 bases, there was a span of 10 bases. The CDR3 is 13 amino acids. In germline, CDR1 is MNHEY, CDR2 SMNVEV (reference sequence). The CDR3 bases are TGTGCCAGCAGTTTCGACCCGTGGACTGAAGCTTTCTTT. Translation: CASSFDPWTEAFF.

There are many counts of this clonotype. This CDR3 reads CASLGTERQETQYF. The DNA for the CDR3 is TGTGCCAGCTTAGGGACAGAGCGACAAGAGACCCAGTACTTC. This sequence joins TRBV3-1 and TRBJ2-5; 7 bases are shared with TRBD1. This CDR3 is 14 amino acids long. Trimming at V came to 8 bases and at J to 2 bases, leaving 8 bases not matched to a gene. CDR1 and CDR2 from the germline V gene are LGHDT and YNNKEL (reference sequence).

This clonotype has at least ten counts. The chain joins TRBV7-2 to TRBJ1-2; TRBD1 is a possible D gene (5 bases). Germline V gives CDR1 SGHTA, CDR2 FQGNSA. V lost 5 bases and J lost 2, with 12 bases in between. The CDR3 extends over 14 amino acids. CDR3 DNA: TGTGCCAGCAGCCCCAGCGGGGGGAACTATGGCTACACCTTC. Its protein is CASSPSGGNYGYTF.

This clonotype occurred many times. The chain has TRBV6-2 or TRBV6-3 and TRBJ2-1; possibly TRBD2 for D (6 bases). This CDR3 spans 19 amino acids. Germline loops: CDR1 MNHEY, CDR2 SVGEGT. V was pared by 7 bases and J by 0 bases, with 25 bases between. This CDR3 is CASTNPAGSVSVSYNEQFF. CDR3 coding DNA: TGTGCCAGCACCAACCCAGCGGGTTCGGTCTCGGTCTCCTACAATGAGCAGTTCTTC.

This clonotype was seen many times. This rearrangement joins TRBV6-5 to TRBJ1-4; maybe TRBD1 (5 bases). The CDR3 loop spans 15 amino acids. Germline V CDR1 and CDR2: MNHEY, SVGAGI. Trimming left V 0 bases short and J 11 bases short, with 16 bases between. This chain's CDR3 is CASSYSARVLGKLFF. CDR3 sequence (DNA): TGTGCCAGCAGTTACTCGGCCAGGGTCCTCGGCAAACTGTTTTTT.

This clonotype was seen many times. V and J are TRBV20-1 and TRBJ1-5; D uncertain. The V gene lost 0 bases and the J gene lost 6 bases, with 9 bases spanning the gap. CDR3 length: 13 residues. Germline V gives CDR1 DFQATT, CDR2 SNEGSKA (reference sequence). The CDR3 is CSARDSSGQPQHF. Written as DNA, the CDR3 is TGCAGTGCTAGAGATAGCAGTGGTCAGCCCCAGCATTTT.

This clonotype has a count of ten or more. The CDR3 nucleotides read TGCGCCAGCAGCGACACGACTAGCGGCGAGTGGGAGCTGTTTTTT. Protein product: CASSDTTSGEWELFF. The chain employs TRBV5-1 and TRBJ2-2, with 9 nucleotides matching TRBD2. CDR3 length equals 15 residues. The V segment lost 4 bases and the J segment 9 bases; nucleotides outside the gene matches: 10. Germline assignment: CDR1 SGHRS and CDR2 YFSETQ. The full variable domain, completed using reference TRBV5-1 and TRBJ2-2, is KAGVTQTPRYLIKTRGQQVTLSCSPISGHRSVSWYQQTPGQGLQFLFEYFSETQRNKGNFPGRFSGRQFSNSRSEMNVSTLELGDSALYLCASSDTTSGEWELFFGEGSRLTVL.

On this clonotype: Given the absence of the conserved phenylalanine or tryptophan at the CDR3 end, a read error is likely. In DNA form, the CDR3 reads TGCGCCAGCAGCTGGGGGACAGTGAGCTCCTACGAGCAGTACATC. This gives the protein CASSWGTVSSYEQYI. J is TRBJ2-7 and V is TRBV5-1; 7 bases align to TRBD1. Germline V CDR1 and CDR2: SGHRS, YFSETQ. The ends lost 3 bases at V and 0 bases at J; junction bases unmatched: 6. This CDR3 is built from 15 residues.

This clonotype was seen many times. The rearrangement joins TRBV7-2 to TRBJ2-7; 12 bases map to TRBD2. Germline V lookup: CDR1 SGHTA, CDR2 FQGNSA. CDR3 length: 15 amino acids. The junction had 4 bases not matched to a gene; V was cut back by 1 base and J by 6 bases. The CDR3 here is CASSLVGLAGFEQYF. CDR3 coding DNA: TGTGCCAGCAGCTTAGTGGGACTAGCGGGTTTCGAGCAGTACTTC.

This clonotype was seen repeatedly, ten times or more. The chain joins TRBV29-1 to TRBJ1-5; D perhaps matches TRBD1 (5 bases). The CDR3 totals 11 residues. Germline CDR1 SQVTM, CDR2 ANQGSEA. With 4 bases removed from V and 5 bases from J, the gap between germline ends came to 6 bases. In DNA, the CDR3 is TGCAGCGTTGGAGGGGATCAGCCCCAGCATTTT. Its translation is CSVGGDQPQHF.

This clonotype appeared many times. The gene calls are TRBV29-1 and TRBJ2-7; 7 positions agree with TRBD1. Germline CDR1 reads SQVTM; CDR2 reads ANQGSEA. CDR3 length: 14 residues. After removal of 7 bases from V and 3 bases from J, the junction contained 12 bases not matched to a gene. The CDR3 coding sequence is TGCAGCGCAAGCCGGGACAGCGGTAGCTACGAGCAGTACTTC. Protein product: CSASRDSGSYEQYF.

This clonotype occurred a few times. This chain joins TRBV20-1 and TRBJ2-5, with 10 nucleotides matching TRBD2. The CDR3 extends over 14 amino acids. Per the germline V gene, CDR1 is DFQATT and CDR2 is SNEGSKA (reference sequence). The V segment lost 4 bases and the J segment 5 bases; nucleotides outside the gene matches: 7. The CDR3 sequence is CSATDRLAGETQYF. The CDR3, as DNA: TGCAGTGCTACCGATCGACTAGCGGGCGAGACCCAGTACTTC.

This clonotype was picked up many times. This sequence joins TRBV9 and TRBJ2-7; 8 bases are shared with TRBD2. The CDR3 has 13 residues. V was pared by 5 bases and J by 6 bases, with 7 bases of the junction left unmatched. CDR1 SGDLS and CDR2 YYNGEE come from the germline V gene. Here the CDR3 reads CASSDGLAGEQYF. For the CDR3, the DNA is TGTGCCAGCAGTGACGGACTAGCCGGCGAGCAGTACTTC.

This clonotype was picked up many times. The rearrangement uses TRBV6-5 and TRBJ2-1; D unresolved. The CDR3 is 13 residues long. Germline CDR1 reads MNHEY; CDR2 reads SVGAGI. V lost 2 bases and J 5 bases, leaving 7 bases between the germline ends. CDR3 in amino acids: CASSYDQDNEQFF. CDR3 nucleotides: TGTGCCAGCAGTTACGATCAGGACAATGAGCAGTTCTTC.

Concerning this clonotype itself: The CDR3 ends on some other residue instead of the conserved phenylalanine or tryptophan, so this is likely a read error. This chain connects TRBV5-1 to TRBJ2-1; the match to TRBD2 covers 7 bases. With V trimmed by 0 bases and J by 0 bases, 6 bases remained unmatched. CDR1 and CDR2 from the germline V gene are SGHRS and YFSETQ. The CDR3 is 17 amino acids. The CDR3 coding sequence is TGCGCCAGCAGCTTGGGTCTTTGGGGGGGCTCCTACAATGAGCAGTTCTCC. Amino acid sequence: CASSLGLWGGSYNEQFS.

This clonotype has ten or more counts. The chain couples TRBV7-9 to TRBJ2-7, with 8 bases that match TRBD1. V lost 2 bases, J lost 4 bases, and 7 bases stayed unmatched. Germline-derived CDR1 and CDR2 are SEHNR and FQNEAQ (reference sequence). The CDR3 sequence is 15 residues long. Here the CDR3 reads CASSLPGQDTYEQYF. The CDR3 DNA is TGTGCCAGCAGCTTACCGGGACAGGATACATACGAGCAGTACTTC.

This clonotype was counted at least ten times. The chain combines TRBV15 with TRBJ2-1; no definite D call. V was shortened by 0 bases and J by 8 bases, with 11 bases between the two germline ends. The CDR3 runs to 14 residues. In germline, CDR1 is LNHNV, CDR2 YYDKDF (reference sequence). The CDR3, as DNA: TGTGCCACCAGCAGAGAGGAGCGTCGTCATGAGCAGTTCTTC. This sequence encodes CATSREERRHEQFF.

This clonotype was detected ten times or more. This chain connects TRBV7-9 to TRBJ2-3; TRBD2 matches at 8 bases. This CDR3 spans 13 amino acids. The germline gives CDR1 SEHNR, CDR2 FQNEAQ (reference sequence). The CDR3: CAAEAGGTDTQYF. The CDR3 DNA sequence: TGTGCTGCCGAAGCGGGGGGCACAGATACGCAGTATTTT.

This clonotype was seen many times. The chain joins TRBV3-1 to TRBJ1-1; D is perhaps TRBD1 (6 bases). Germline loops: CDR1 LGHDT, CDR2 YNNKEL (reference sequence). V lost 0 bases to trimming and J lost 11 bases, with 16 bases between them. This CDR3 has 14 amino acids. The CDR3 here is CASSQDHGGRTAFF. The CDR3 DNA follows: TGTGCCAGCAGCCAAGACCATGGGGGGCGTACGGCTTTCTTT.